Here is one T cell receptor beta chain with its context. TCRdb reanalysed the RACE reads using MiXCR and keeps one entry per CDR3 protein. The sample holds tens of thousands of distinct CDR3 sequences; 10% are singletons and the top ten take 6.8%. The time point is: patch test 2, 6 weeks after DPC sensitization. Treatment specified: therapeutic diphenylcyclopropenone sensitization with weekly scalp DPC. The data were taken from a study of human T cells and chemical hapten exposure. The trim removed 5 bases at V and 9 bases at J, leaving 10 bases unmatched. Germline CDR1 and CDR2: SGHVS and FQNEAQ. The CDR3 contains 14 residues.

This TCR was recovered from a woman aged 50 to 60 with alopecia areata. Some clones in this sample may be carry-over from other donors' samples. This specimen consisted of whole blood, obtained in connection with sensitization to the hapten diphenylcyclopropenone (DPC). The gene calls are TRBV7-8 and TRBJ2-1, with 7 bases that match TRBD2. The CDR3 bases are TGTGCCAGCAGCCACGGACTAGTTTCAGTTGAGCAGTTCTTC. Translation gives CASSHGLVSVEQFF.